A single sample gave rise to the 18 T cell receptor beta chains below, sequenced in a study of identifying expanded T cells in peripheral blood (dated by TCRdb to 2018 to 2020). Library generation was performed with the immunoSEQ multiplex PCR assay. Imported from immuneACCESS, the table was reduced by TCRdb to in-frame sequences with V and J called. These copies leave out some clones; in studies compared against another copy, an unresolved V gene accounts for under half, and the cause of the remainder is not known. The sample yields approximately 100,000 clones; roughly 87% were counted once. Roughly 17% of the sample is held by the ten biggest clonotypes. Sequenced material: blood. The receptor source for this set is a person between 18 and 75 years old in good health.

V is TRBV4-1 and J is TRBJ1-2; unclear D gene. This CDR3 region has 15 residues. Trimming left V 4 bases short and J 4 bases short, with 16 bases between. Germline CDR1 reads MGHRA; CDR2 reads YSYEKL. CDR3 nucleotide sequence: TGCGCCAGCAGCCCGGACCACGGGTCTTTCTATGGCTACACCTTC. This translates into CASSPDHGSFYGYTF.

V gene TRBV5-4 combines with J gene TRBJ2-3; unclear D gene. The CDR3 covers 13 residues. Germline CDR1 is SGHNT and CDR2 is YYREEE (reference sequence). The V gene lost 0 bases and the J gene lost 2 bases, with 4 bases spanning the gap. The DNA of the CDR3 is TGTGCCAGCAGCTTGGATGACACAGATACGCAGTATTTT. This codes for CASSLDDTDTQYF.

V and J are TRBV4-3 and TRBJ2-1; 7 positions match TRBD1. Per germline, CDR1 LGHNA and CDR2 YSLEER. V lost 0 bases and J lost 0; bases outside the gene matches: 5. The CDR3 consists of 17 residues. The CDR3 here is CASSQEPGGDSYNEQFF. The CDR3 nucleotides are TGCGCCAGCAGCCAAGAACCAGGGGGAGACTCCTACAATGAGCAGTTCTTC.

V and J are TRBV11-2 and TRBJ2-3; perhaps TRBD1 as D (8 bases). The germline CDR1 and CDR2 sequences are SGHAT and FQNNGV. V was pared by 4 bases and J by 4 bases, with 15 bases between. The CDR3 contains 15 residues. CDR3 DNA: TGTGCCAGCAGCTCGTACAGGGGGAGGGCAGATACGCAGTATTTT. Translating it yields CASSSYRGRADTQYF.

The chain has TRBV10-3 and TRBJ2-6; 9 bases fit TRBD1. The V and J ends lost 6 bases and 2 bases, in that order; junction bases with no gene match: 20. Germline V lookup: CDR1 ENHRY, CDR2 SYGVKD. The length of the CDR3 is 21 residues. The DNA of the CDR3 is TGTGCCATCAGGTCCGGGGACGGCCGGGGACAGGGAGGAACTGGGGCCAACGTCCTGACTTTC. Translating it yields CAIRSGDGRGQGGTGANVLTF.

The gene calls are TRBV21-1 and TRBJ2-7; the table's D call, TRBD1, has no DNA check behind it. TRBV21-1 represents a pseudogene. The CDR3 length is 16 residues. Written as DNA, the CDR3 is TGTGCCAGCAGCAAAGCCGGGACAGGGGGCTGCTACGAGCAGTACTTC. Translated, it gives CASSKAGTGGCYEQYF.

J is TRBJ2-5 and V is TRBV7-9; TRBD2 might be the D (5 bases). The V gene's germline CDR1 is SEHNR and CDR2 FQNEAQ (reference sequence). This CDR3 has 13 amino acids. V was shortened by 5 bases and J by 4 bases, with 11 bases between the two germline ends. CDR3 DNA sequence: TGTGCCAGCAGCCCTGGGAGCGCAGAGACCCAGTACTTC. Translation: CASSPGSAETQYF.

This sequence joins TRBV4-1 and TRBJ1-2; D might be TRBD1 (5 bases). Per the germline V gene, CDR1 is MGHRA and CDR2 is YSYEKL. The CDR3 is made up of 15 amino acids. V shed 1 base and J shed 4 bases, with 13 bases lying between them. CDR3 coding DNA: TGCGCCAGCAGCCAAGTTCAGGGCTCTAGCTATGGCTACACCTTC. Encoded protein: CASSQVQGSSYGYTF.

This clone has a single count. This chain connects TRBV5-8 to TRBJ1-1, with a tentative D call TRBD1 (5 bases). Germline-derived CDR1 and CDR2 are SGHTS and YDEGEE. CDR3 length: 12 amino acids. The ends were cut back, 2 bases at V and 11 bases at J, with 13 bases in the middle. The CDR3 nucleotides read TGTGCCAGCAGCTTCGGGGGGGACGGGGCTTTCTTT. Its translation is CASSFGGDGAFF.

This chain links TRBV7-6 with TRBJ1-5; perhaps TRBD1 as D (6 bases). The germline V gene has CDR1 SGHVS and CDR2 FNYEAQ. The CDR3 sequence is 15 residues long. V lost 1 base to trimming and J lost 7 bases, with 14 bases between them. The CDR3 region has the DNA TGTGCCAGCAGCTTAGAGAACAGGGTAAACCAGCCCCAGCATTTT. Amino acid sequence: CASSLENRVNQPQHF.

In this sample, this clone turned up a few times. The chain employs TRBV11-2 and TRBJ2-7; 9 nucleotides agree with TRBD1. V shed 6 bases and J 4 bases; nucleotides not matched to a gene: 7. The germline V gene has CDR1 SGHAT and CDR2 FQNNGV. There are 14 residues in the CDR3. The CDR3 loop is CASRSTGGAYEQYF. The CDR3 DNA follows: TGTGCCAGCAGATCCACAGGGGGCGCGTACGAGCAGTACTTC.

This CDR3 is CASSPGTGFTYEQYF. The CDR3 DNA reads as TGTGCCAGCAGTCCTGGGACAGGGTTTACCTACGAGCAGTACTTC. V usage is TRBV6-5 and J usage is TRBJ2-7; 9 bases align to TRBD1. Trimming took 5 bases from V and 2 from J; bases not matched to a gene: 7. The germline CDR1 and CDR2 sequences are MNHEY and SVGAGI. The CDR3 totals 15 residues.

CDR3 loop: CASRTGGWSYEQYF. Here the CDR3 DNA reads TGTGCCAGCAGAACAGGGGGATGGTCCTACGAGCAGTACTTC. The V and J genes are TRBV2 and TRBJ2-7, with 8 positions matching TRBD1. Germline V gene sequence: CDR1 SNHLY, CDR2 FYNNEI. V was clipped by 6 bases and J by 1 base; unmatched bases: 5. The CDR3 has 14 residues.

The chain couples TRBV6-6 to TRBJ2-5; TRBD1 matches 8 bases. Matching the DNA end better, TRBJ2-7 makes the J call doubtful. Germline V gene sequence: CDR1 MNHNY, CDR2 SVGAGI (reference sequence). CDR3 length equals 15 residues. The CDR3 region has the DNA TGTGCCAGCACTTTGACGACGGACAGGGCTTACGAGCAGTACTTC. This gives the protein CASTLTTDRAYEQYF.

This clone was seen only once. V is TRBV6-1 and J is TRBJ1-2; 8 bases fit TRBD1. Germline CDR1 MNHNS, CDR2 SASEGT. With 4 bases clipped from V and 2 bases from J, the junction kept 9 bases outside the gene matches. The CDR3 has 16 residues. CDR3 sequence: CASSVPTGAKNYGYTF. Written as DNA, the CDR3 is TGTGCCAGCAGTGTTCCGACAGGGGCCAAGAACTATGGCTACACCTTC.

This clone was observed a handful of times. Here the CDR3 DNA reads TGTGCCGGCCTCAGGACCCTCCACTTT. Translated, it gives CAGLRTLHF. The rearrangement joins TRBV28 to TRBJ1-6; D call uncertain. CDR3 length: 9 amino acids. V lost 11 bases and J lost 14, with 10 bases in between. Germline V gene data show CDR1 as MDHEN and CDR2 as SYDVKM. The whole variable domain, remainder taken from reference TRBV28 and TRBJ1-6, is DVKVTQSSRYLVKRTGEKVFLECVQDMDHENMFWYRQDPGLGLRLIYFSYDVKMKEKGDIPEGYSVSREKKERFSLILESASTNQTSMYLCAGLRTLHFGNGTRLTVT.

V is TRBV7-2 and J is TRBJ1-5; D remains ambiguous. The CDR3 is 15 residues long. V lost 1 base and J 3 bases, leaving 10 bases between the germline ends. Germline V CDR1 and CDR2: SGHTA, FQGNSA. The CDR3 loop reads CASSLGRSPNQPQHF. CDR3 sequence (DNA): TGTGCCAGCAGCTTAGGTCGCAGCCCCAATCAGCCCCAGCATTTT. The full variable domain, in which reference TRBV7-2 and TRBJ1-5 provide the parts outside the CDR3, is GAGVSQSPSNKVTEKGKDVELRCDPISGHTALYWYRQSLGQGLEFLIYFQGNSAPDKSGLPSDRFSAERTGGSVSTLTIQRTQQEDSAVYLCASSLGRSPNQPQHFGDGTRLSIL.

The chain joins TRBV5-1 to TRBJ2-7; D is perhaps TRBD1 or TRBD2 (5 bases each). Trimming shortened V by 0 bases and J by 2 bases, and 12 bases separated the two germline ends. Germline CDR1 reads SGHRS; CDR2 reads YFSETQ. CDR3 size: 15 residues. The CDR3 bases are TGCGCCAGCAGCTTGGATCAGGGACGAACCTACGAGCAGTACTTC. It codes for CASSLDQGRTYEQYF.